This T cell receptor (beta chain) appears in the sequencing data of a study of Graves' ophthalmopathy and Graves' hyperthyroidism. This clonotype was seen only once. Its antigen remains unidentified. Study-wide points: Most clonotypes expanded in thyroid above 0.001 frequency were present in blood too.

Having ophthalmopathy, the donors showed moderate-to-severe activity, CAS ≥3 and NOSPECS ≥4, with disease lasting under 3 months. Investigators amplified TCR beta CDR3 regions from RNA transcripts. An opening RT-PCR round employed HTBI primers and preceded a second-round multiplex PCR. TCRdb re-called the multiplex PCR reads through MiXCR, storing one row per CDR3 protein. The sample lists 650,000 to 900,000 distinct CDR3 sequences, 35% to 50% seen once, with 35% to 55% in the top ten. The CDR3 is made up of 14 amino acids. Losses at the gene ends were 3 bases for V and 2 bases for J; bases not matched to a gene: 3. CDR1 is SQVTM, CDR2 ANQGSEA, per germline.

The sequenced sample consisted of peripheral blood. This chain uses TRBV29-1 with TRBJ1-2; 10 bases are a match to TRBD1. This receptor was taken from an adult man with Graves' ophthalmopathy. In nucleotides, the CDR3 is TGCAGCGTTGATAGGGACAGGGGAAACTATGGCTACACCTTC. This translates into CSVDRDRGNYGYTF.